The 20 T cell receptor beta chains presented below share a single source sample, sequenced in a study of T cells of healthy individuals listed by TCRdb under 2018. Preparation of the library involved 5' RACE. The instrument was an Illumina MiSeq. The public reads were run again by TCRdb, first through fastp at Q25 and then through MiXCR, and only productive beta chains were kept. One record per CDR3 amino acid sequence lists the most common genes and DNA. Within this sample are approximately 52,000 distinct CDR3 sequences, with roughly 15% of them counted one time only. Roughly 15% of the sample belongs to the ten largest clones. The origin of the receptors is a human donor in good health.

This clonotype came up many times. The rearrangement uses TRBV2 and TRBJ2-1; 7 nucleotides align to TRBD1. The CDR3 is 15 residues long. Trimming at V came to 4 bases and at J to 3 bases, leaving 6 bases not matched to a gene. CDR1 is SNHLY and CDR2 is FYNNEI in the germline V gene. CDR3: CASSAGTVSYNEQFF. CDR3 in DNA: TGTGCCAGCAGTGCCGGGACAGTGAGCTACAATGAGCAGTTCTTC.

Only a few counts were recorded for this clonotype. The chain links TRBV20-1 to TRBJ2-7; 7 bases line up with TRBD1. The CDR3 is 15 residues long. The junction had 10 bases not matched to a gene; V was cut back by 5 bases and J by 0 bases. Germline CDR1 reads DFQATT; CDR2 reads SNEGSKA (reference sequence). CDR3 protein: CSAYLRGQSSYEQYF. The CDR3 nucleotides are TGCAGTGCTTACCTTAGGGGGCAAAGCTCCTACGAGCAGTACTTC.

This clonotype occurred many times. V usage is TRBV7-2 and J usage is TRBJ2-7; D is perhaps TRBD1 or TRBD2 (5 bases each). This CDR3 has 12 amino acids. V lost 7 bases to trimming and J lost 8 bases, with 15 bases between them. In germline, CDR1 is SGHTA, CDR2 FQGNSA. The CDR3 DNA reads TGTGCCAGCACCCTCTTTCCGGGACAGCAGTACTTC. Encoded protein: CASTLFPGQQYF.

CDR3 in DNA: TGTGCCACCGGAGGGCCCGGGGAGCTGTTTTTT. It specifies CATGGPGELFF. This chain links TRBV24-1 with TRBJ2-2; the D gene is possibly TRBD2 (6 bases). CDR3 length: 11 amino acids. CDR1 is KGHDR and CDR2 is SFDVKD in the germline V gene. V was shortened by 9 bases and J by 6 bases, with 7 bases between the two germline ends.

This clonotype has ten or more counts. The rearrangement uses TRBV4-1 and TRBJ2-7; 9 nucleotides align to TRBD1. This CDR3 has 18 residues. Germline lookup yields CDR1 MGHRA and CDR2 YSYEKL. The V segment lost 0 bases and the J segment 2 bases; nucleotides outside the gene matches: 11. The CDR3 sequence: CASSQEGVEGQGPYEQYF. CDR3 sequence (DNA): TGCGCCAGCAGCCAAGAAGGGGTAGAGGGACAGGGCCCCTACGAGCAGTACTTC.

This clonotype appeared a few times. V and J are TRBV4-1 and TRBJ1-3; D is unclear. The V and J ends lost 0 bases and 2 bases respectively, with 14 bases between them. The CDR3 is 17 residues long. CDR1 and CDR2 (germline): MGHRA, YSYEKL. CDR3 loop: CASSQDEVREPGNTIYF. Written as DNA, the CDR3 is TGCGCCAGCAGCCAAGATGAGGTCCGGGAGCCTGGAAACACCATATATTTT.

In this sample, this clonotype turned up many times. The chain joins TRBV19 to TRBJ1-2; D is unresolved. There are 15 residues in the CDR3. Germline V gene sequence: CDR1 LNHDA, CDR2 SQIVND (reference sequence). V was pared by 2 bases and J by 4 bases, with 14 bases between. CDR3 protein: CASSIRSQEGYGYTF. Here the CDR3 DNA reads TGTGCCAGTAGTATAAGATCTCAGGAAGGCTATGGCTACACCTTC.

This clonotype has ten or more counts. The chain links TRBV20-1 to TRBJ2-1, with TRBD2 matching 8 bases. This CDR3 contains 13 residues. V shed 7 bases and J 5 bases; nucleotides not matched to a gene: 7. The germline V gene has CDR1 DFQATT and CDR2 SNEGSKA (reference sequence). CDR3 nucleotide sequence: TGCAGTGTTACGGGGGGGCCCCACAATGAGCAGTTCTTC. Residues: CSVTGGPHNEQFF.

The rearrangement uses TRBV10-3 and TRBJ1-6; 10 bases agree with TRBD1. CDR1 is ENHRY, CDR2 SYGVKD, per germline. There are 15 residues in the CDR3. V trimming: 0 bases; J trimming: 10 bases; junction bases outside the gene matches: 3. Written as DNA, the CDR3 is TGTGCCATCAGTGAGTCGGGGACAGGGGAGTCACCCCTCCACTTT. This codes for CAISESGTGESPLHF.

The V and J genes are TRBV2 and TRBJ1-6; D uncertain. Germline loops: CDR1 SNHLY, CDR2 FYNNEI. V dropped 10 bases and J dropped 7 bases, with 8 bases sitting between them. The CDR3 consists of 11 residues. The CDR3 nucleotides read TGTGCCACCACTCTGAATTCACCCCTCCACTTT. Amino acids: CATTLNSPLHF. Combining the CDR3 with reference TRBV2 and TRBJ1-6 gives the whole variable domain EPEVTQTPSHQVTQMGQEVILRCVPISNHLYFYWYRQILGQKVEFLVSFYNNEISEKSEIFDDQFSVERPDGSNFTLKIRSTKLEDSAMYFCATTLNSPLHFGNGTRLTVT.

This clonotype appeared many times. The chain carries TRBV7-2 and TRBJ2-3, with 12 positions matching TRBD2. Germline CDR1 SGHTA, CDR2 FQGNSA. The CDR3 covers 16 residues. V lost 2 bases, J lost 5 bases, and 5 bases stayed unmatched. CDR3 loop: CASSLQASGREDTQYF. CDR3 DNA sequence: TGTGCCAGCAGCTTACAGGCTAGCGGGAGGGAAGATACGCAGTATTTT.

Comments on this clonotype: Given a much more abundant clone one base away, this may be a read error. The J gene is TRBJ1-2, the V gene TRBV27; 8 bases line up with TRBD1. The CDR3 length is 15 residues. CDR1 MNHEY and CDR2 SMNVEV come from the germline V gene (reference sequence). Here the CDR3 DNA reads TGTGCCAGCAGACCCGGGACAGGTGGACCCTATGGCTACAACTTC. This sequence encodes CASRPGTGGPYGYNF.

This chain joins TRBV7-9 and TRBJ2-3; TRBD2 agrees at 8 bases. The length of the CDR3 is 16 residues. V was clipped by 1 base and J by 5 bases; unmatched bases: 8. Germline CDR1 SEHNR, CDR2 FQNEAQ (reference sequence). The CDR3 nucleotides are TGTGCCAGCAGCTTAGAGCGAACTAGCGGCTTAGATACGCAGTATTTT. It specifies CASSLERTSGLDTQYF. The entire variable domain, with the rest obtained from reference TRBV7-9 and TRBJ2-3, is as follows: DTGVSQNPRHKITKRGQNVTFRCDPISEHNRLYWYRQTLGQGPEFLTYFQNEAQLEKSRLLSDRFSAERPKGSFSTLEIQRTEQGDSAMYLCASSLERTSGLDTQYFGPGTRLTVL.

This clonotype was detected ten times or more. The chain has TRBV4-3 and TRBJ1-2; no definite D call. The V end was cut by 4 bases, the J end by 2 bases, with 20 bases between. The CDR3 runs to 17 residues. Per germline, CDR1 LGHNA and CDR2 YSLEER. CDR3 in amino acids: CASSPEYQRKGNYGYTF. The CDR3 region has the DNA TGCGCCAGCAGCCCAGAGTACCAGAGGAAAGGGAACTATGGCTACACCTTC.

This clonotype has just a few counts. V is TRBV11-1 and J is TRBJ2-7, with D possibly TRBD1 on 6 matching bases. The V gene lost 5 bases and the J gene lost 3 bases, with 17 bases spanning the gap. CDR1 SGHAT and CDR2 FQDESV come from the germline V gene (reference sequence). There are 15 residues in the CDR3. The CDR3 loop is CASSISTGPFYEQYF. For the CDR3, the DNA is TGTGCCAGCAGCATATCGACAGGACCCTTCTACGAGCAGTACTTC.

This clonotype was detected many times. The CDR3 here is CATDFVKNIQYF. The CDR3 nucleotides are TGTGCCACCGATTTTGTGAAAAACATTCAGTACTTC. The V and J genes are TRBV24-1 and TRBJ2-4; no definite D call. Trimming pared 9 bases from V and 4 bases from J, leaving 9 bases between. Germline CDR1 and CDR2: KGHDR and SFDVKD. The CDR3 is made up of 12 amino acids.

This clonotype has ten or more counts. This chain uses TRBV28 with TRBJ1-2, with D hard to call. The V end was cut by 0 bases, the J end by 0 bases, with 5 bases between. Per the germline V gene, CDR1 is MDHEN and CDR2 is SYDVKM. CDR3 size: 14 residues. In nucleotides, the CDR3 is TGTGCCAGCAGTTTATGGCGGTCTAACTATGGCTACACCTTC. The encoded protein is CASSLWRSNYGYTF.

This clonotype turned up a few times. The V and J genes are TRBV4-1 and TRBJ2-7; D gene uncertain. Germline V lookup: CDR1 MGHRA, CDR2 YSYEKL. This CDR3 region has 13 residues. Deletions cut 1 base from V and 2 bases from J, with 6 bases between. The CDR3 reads CASSQVQAYEQYF. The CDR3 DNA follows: TGCGCCAGCAGCCAAGTGCAGGCCTACGAGCAGTACTTC.

CDR3 sequence reads: CASADPPGSGDTQYF. The CDR3 DNA sequence: TGTGCCAGCGCGGATCCCCCGGGGTCGGGCGATACGCAGTATTTT. V gene TRBV9 combines with J gene TRBJ2-3; the D gene is possibly TRBD2 (5 bases). The CDR3 spans 15 residues. The germline V and J ends were trimmed by 7 bases and 6 bases, with 21 bases remaining between them. The germline CDR1 and CDR2 sequences are SGDLS and YYNGEE.

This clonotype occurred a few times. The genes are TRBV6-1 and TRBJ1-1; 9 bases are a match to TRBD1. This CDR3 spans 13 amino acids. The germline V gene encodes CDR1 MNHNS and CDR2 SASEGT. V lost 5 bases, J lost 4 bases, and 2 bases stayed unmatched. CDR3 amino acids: CASSLQGATEAFF. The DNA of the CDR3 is TGTGCCAGCAGTCTACAGGGGGCCACTGAAGCTTTCTTT.